The rows below give T cell receptor beta chains drawn from one sample of a study of identical twins. Each CDR3 protein is one row after TCRdb ran MiXCR on the 5' RACE reads. The sample includes roughly 690,000 distinct CDR3 sequences, roughly 20% of them seen just once. This same sample was also part of a study on T cells expressing NK-cell markers.

The sample consisted of PBMCs. These receptors originate from a woman younger than 35 in good health. CDR3s include the opening cysteine and the closing phenylalanine or tryptophan. The D gene is left open where the match is weak. Clone sizes are given selectively: once, few, many, or a class where the clone is expanded.

-	TRBV5-1	TRBD1	TRBJ1-2	CASSLEFRGNYGYTF	TGCGCCAGCAGCTTGGAGTTCAGGGGGAACTATGGCTACACCTTC
-	TRBV20-1	TRBD1	TRBJ2-1	CSASGFHRGDYNEQFF	TGCAGTGCTAGTGGCTTCCACAGGGGAGATTACAATGAGCAGTTCTTC
-	TRBV20-1	TRBD2	TRBJ2-1	CSARASGRGNEQFF	TGCAGTGCTAGGGCTAGCGGGAGGGGCAATGAGCAGTTCTTC
few	TRBV12-3/TRBV12-4	-	TRBJ1-1	CASSLSRGATEAFF	TGTGCCAGCAGTTTGTCCCGGGGAGCCACTGAAGCTTTCTTT
few	TRBV7-2	-	TRBJ2-7	CASSLGLHYEQYF	TGTGCCAGCAGCTTGGGACTGCACTACGAGCAGTACTTC
many	TRBV7-2	-	TRBJ2-3	CASSFSGGSTDTQYF	TGTGCCAGCAGCTTTTCTGGGGGGTCCACAGATACGCAGTATTTT
few	TRBV4-3	TRBD2	TRBJ2-5	CASSRGTSGRGETQYF	TGCGCCAGCAGCCGGGGGACTAGCGGGAGAGGTGAGACCCAGTACTTC
-	TRBV20-1	TRBD1	TRBJ2-1	CSAYRGDEQFF	TGCAGTGCGTACAGGGGCGATGAGCAGTTCTTC
few	TRBV15	-	TRBJ2-5	CATSRDGRDQETQYF	TGTGCCACCAGCAGAGACGGACGGGATCAAGAGACCCAGTACTTC
-	TRBV13	-	TRBJ2-3	CASSLAASSTSTDTQYF	TGTGCCAGCAGCTTAGCGGCTAGCAGCACTAGCACAGATACGCAGTATTTT
many	TRBV6-1	-	TRBJ2-7	CASSRGQTYEQYF	TGCGCCAGCAGCCGCGGACAGACCTACGAGCAGTACTTC
-	TRBV27	-	TRBJ2-1	CASSFTREGQFF	TGTGCCAGCAGTTTTACAAGAGAAGGGCAGTTCTTC
few	TRBV7-2	TRBD2	TRBJ2-1	CASSLVTGLVLNEQFF	TGTGCCAGCAGCTTAGTCACAGGACTAGTGTTGAATGAGCAGTTCTTC
-	TRBV19	TRBD1	TRBJ1-5	CASHDRGNQPQHF	TGTGCCAGTCACGACAGGGGAAACCAGCCCCAGCATTTT
few	TRBV29-1	TRBD2	TRBJ2-1	CSVEDPGLAGGRASYNEQFF	TGCAGCGTTGAAGATCCGGGACTAGCGGGAGGGCGCGCTAGTTACAATGAGCAGTTCTTC
few	TRBV27	-	TRBJ1-1	CASSFGRGANTEAFF	TGTGCCAGCAGTTTTGGTCGAGGGGCGAACACTGAAGCTTTCTTT
few	TRBV25-1	-	TRBJ2-7	CASSDAARGLYEQYF	TGTGCCAGCAGTGATGCCGCCAGGGGTCTCTACGAGCAGTACTTC
few	TRBV5-1	TRBD1	TRBJ2-7	CASSLTGVASYEQYF	TGCGCCAGCAGCTTAACAGGGGTGGCCTCCTACGAGCAGTACTTC
-	TRBV20-1	-	TRBJ2-7	CSASFPHSSLGEQYF	TGCAGTGCTAGTTTCCCCCACAGCAGCTTGGGGGAGCAGTACTTC
many	TRBV11-2	TRBD1	TRBJ2-1	CASRLSRGSNYNEQFF	TGTGCCAGCAGACTCTCCAGGGGGAGTAACTACAATGAGCAGTTCTTC
-	TRBV20-1	-	TRBJ1-3	CSAYSRGQGNTIYF	TGCAGTGCCTACAGCCGGGGTCAGGGAAACACCATATATTTT
many	TRBV29-1	-	TRBJ2-3	CSVLRDKITDTQYF	TGCAGCGTCCTCAGGGATAAGATCACAGATACGCAGTATTTT
-	TRBV6-1	-	TRBJ1-2	CASVQAGGRGYTF	TGTGCCAGCGTCCAAGCAGGTGGCCGTGGCTACACCTTC
few	TRBV5-1	-	TRBJ2-1	CASSGPGKSSYNEQFF	TGCGCCAGCAGCGGTCCGGGCAAGAGCTCCTACAATGAGCAGTTCTTC
-	TRBV12-3/TRBV12-4	TRBD2	TRBJ2-1	CASSPPGLAGGPFEQFF	TGTGCCAGCAGCCCGCCGGGACTAGCGGGGGGGCCGTTTGAGCAGTTCTTC
-	TRBV12-3/TRBV12-4	TRBD1	TRBJ1-5	CASSSGTGDNQPQHF	TGTGCCAGCAGTTCCGGGACAGGGGATAATCAGCCCCAGCATTTT
-	TRBV11-1	TRBD2	TRBJ2-1	CASSLLRSVGGSSYNEQFF	TGTGCCAGCAGCTTATTAAGGTCGGTGGGCGGGAGCTCCTACAATGAGCAGTTCTTC
-	TRBV7-9	-	TRBJ2-2	CASSSRWGENTGELFF	TGTGCCAGCAGCTCTCGGTGGGGTGAAAACACCGGGGAGCTGTTTTTT
few	TRBV27	TRBD2	TRBJ2-1	CASSGTSGSANEQFF	TGTGCCAGCAGTGGAACTAGCGGGAGCGCCAATGAGCAGTTCTTC
-	TRBV11-2	TRBD2	TRBJ2-3	CASSLRTSGRAVRGTDTQYF	TGTGCCAGCAGCCTCAGGACTAGCGGGAGGGCGGTACGGGGCACAGATACGCAGTATTTT
-	TRBV6-5	TRBD2	TRBJ2-1	CASSYSLAGEGSEQFF	TGTGCCAGCAGTTACTCGCTAGCGGGCGAGGGGAGTGAGCAGTTCTTC
few	TRBV4-3	TRBD1	TRBJ2-1	CASSHLTGVTVHEQFF	TGCGCCAGCAGCCACCTGACAGGGGTGACCGTCCATGAGCAGTTCTTC
-	TRBV6-5	-	TRBJ2-3	CASSYPSGLRDTQYF	TGTGCCAGCAGTTACCCCTCCGGGCTACGGGATACGCAGTATTTT
few	TRBV6-1	TRBD2	TRBJ2-5	CASSHRGDPLETQYF	TGTGCCAGCAGCCACCGGGGGGATCCTTTAGAGACCCAGTACTTC
-	TRBV5-6	TRBD2	TRBJ2-7	CASSKDWGSGRAGEQYF	TGTGCCAGCAGCAAAGACTGGGGTAGCGGGAGGGCCGGGGAGCAGTACTTC
once	TRBV7-8	TRBD2	TRBJ2-1	CASEGGRINEQFF	TGTGCCAGCGAGGGAGGGCGGATCAATGAGCAGTTCTTC
-	TRBV5-8	-	TRBJ1-1	CASNSGTAETEAFF	TGTGCCAGCAACTCCGGGACCGCGGAAACTGAAGCTTTCTTT
few	TRBV5-1	TRBD2	TRBJ2-1	CASSLGGSRLAGGNEQFF	TGCGCCAGCAGCTTGGGTGGGAGTCGCCTAGCGGGGGGCAATGAGCAGTTCTTC
-	TRBV25-1	-	TRBJ2-3	CASSEFGVRSLYF	TGTGCCAGCAGTGAATTCGGCGTTCGGTCCCTGTATTTT
-	TRBV21-1	-	TRBJ2-1	CASSNSQIGFGPDEQFF	TGTGCCAGCAGCAATTCGCAAATAGGCTTCGGACCCGATGAGCAGTTCTTC
few	TRBV20-1	TRBD1	TRBJ1-2	CSASTQGQSYGYTF	TGCAGTGCTAGCACCCAGGGACAGAGCTATGGCTACACCTTC
-	TRBV7-3	-	TRBJ2-7	CASSLTNSGDEQYF	TGTGCCAGCAGCCTCACTAATTCGGGGGACGAGCAGTACTTC
-	TRBV15	-	TRBJ2-7	CATSFRSDSYEQYF	TGTGCCACCAGCTTTAGGTCGGATTCCTACGAGCAGTACTTC
-	TRBV20-1	TRBD2	TRBJ2-3	CSAGGVVSGSTDTQYF	TGCAGTGCTGGGGGGGTTGTATCGGGGAGCACAGATACGCAGTATTTT
-	TRBV18	TRBD1	TRBJ2-5	CASSPLSRTGEETQYF	TGTGCCAGCTCACCTCTATCCCGGACAGGGGAAGAGACCCAGTACTTC
-	TRBV7-9	-	TRBJ2-5	CASSLEASLKTQYF	TGTGCCAGCAGCTTAGAAGCTAGCTTGAAGACCCAGTACTTC
few	TRBV20-1	TRBD2	TRBJ2-2	CSARRGGPNTGELFF	TGCAGTGCCCGAAGGGGAGGGCCTAACACCGGGGAGCTGTTTTTT
few	TRBV29-1	TRBD1	TRBJ2-5	CSVGTGPETQYF	TGCAGCGTTGGGACAGGTCCCGAGACCCAGTACTTC
-	TRBV25-1	-	TRBJ1-6	CASSRRDIRDSPLHF	TGTGCCAGCAGTCGGCGGGACATTAGGGATTCACCCCTCCACTTT
few	TRBV29-1	-	TRBJ2-4	CSVEFNSRIAGQGIQYF	TGCAGCGTTGAATTTAACTCCCGGATAGCGGGACAGGGCATTCAGTACTTC
many	TRBV4-3	TRBD1	TRBJ1-2	CASSQEAGQGSYGYTF	TGCGCCAGCAGCCAAGAGGCGGGACAGGGATCCTATGGCTACACCTTC
few	TRBV25-1	-	TRBJ2-4	CASSETGARNKNIQYF	TGTGCCAGCAGTGAGACCGGGGCGAGAAACAAAAACATTCAGTACTTC
-	TRBV20-1	-	TRBJ2-1	CSARGTYNNEQFF	TGCAGTGCTAGAGGGACTTACAACAATGAGCAGTTCTTC
few	TRBV5-1	-	TRBJ1-2	CASRGLRGLDGYTF	TGCGCCAGCCGTGGACTGCGTGGGCTTGATGGCTACACCTTC